This is a list of T cell receptor beta chains from one sample in a study of blood T cell repertoires in COVID-19. Profiled with immunoSEQ multiplex PCR; TCRdb holds only in-frame clones, not every one. The sample yields some 41,000 clones, around 82% seen once. The sequencing input was peripheral blood. These receptor sequences come from a woman of 80 years or more with active or convalescent COVID-19. CDR3s include the opening cysteine and the closing phenylalanine or tryptophan. D genes are given only for firm matches. Some rows mark clone size as missing; the rest say once, few, many or name a class of expanded clone.

cdr3_aa cdr3_nt j_call d_call v_call clone_size
CASSETSGTNEQFF TGTGCCAGCAGCGAGACCAGCGGGACCAATGAGCAGTTCTTC TRBJ2-1 TRBD2 TRBV9 -
CASSELIGEGGGSSYEQYF TGTGCCAGCAGTGAACTTATTGGGGAAGGAGGAGGTAGCTCCTACGAGCAGTACTTC TRBJ2-7 - TRBV6-1 -
CASRPAAPANYGYTF TGTGCCAGCAGGCCCGCTGCTCCGGCTAACTATGGCTACACCTTC TRBJ1-2 - TRBV5-8 -
CASSLSGQGGTNYGYTF TGTGCCAGCAGTTTATCGGGGCAGGGCGGAACAAACTATGGCTACACCTTC TRBJ1-2 - TRBV27 -
CASSLVETVNEQFF TGTGCCAGCAGCTTAGTGGAGACTGTTAATGAGCAGTTCTTC TRBJ2-1 - TRBV7-2 -
CASSPIEREQPQHF TGTGCCAGCAGCCCCATTGAGAGGGAACAGCCCCAGCATTTT TRBJ1-5 - TRBV27 -
CASTPLPDSHGYTF TGTGCCAGCACCCCTCTCCCGGACAGCCATGGCTACACCTTC TRBJ1-2 - TRBV2 few
CASSVAGGQSTDTQYF TGTGCCAGCAGCGTAGCTGGGGGACAGAGCACAGATACGCAGTATTTT TRBJ2-3 TRBD1 TRBV9 -
CASSVVPGTGELFF TGTGCCAGCAGCGTAGTCCCAGGCACCGGGGAGCTGTTTTTT TRBJ2-2 - TRBV9 -
CASSLLQASSYEQYF TGTGCCAGCAGCTTGCTACAGGCGTCCTCCTACGAGCAGTACTTC TRBJ2-7 - TRBV5-5 -
CASSPGQRGYTF TGTGCCAGCAGCCCAGGACAGCGCGGCTACACCTTC TRBJ1-2 - TRBV28 once
CASSENREAYNEQFF TGTGCCAGCAGTGAAAATCGGGAGGCCTACAATGAGCAGTTCTTC TRBJ2-1 TRBD2 TRBV2 -
CASSQETTYEQYF TGTGCCAGCAGCCAGGAAACTACCTACGAGCAGTACTTC TRBJ2-7 - TRBV4-2 -
CASSLGQKETQYF TGTGCCAGCAGCCTGGGACAAAAAGAGACCCAGTACTTC TRBJ2-5 - TRBV12-3/TRBV12-4 -
CASSQESGFTEAFF TGTGCCAGCAGCCAAGAGTCGGGGTTCACTGAAGCTTTCTTT TRBJ1-1 - TRBV4-2 -
CASSKDRVICVTEAFF TGTGCCAGCAGCAAAGACAGGGTAATATGTGTCACTGAAGCTTTCTTT TRBJ1-1 - TRBV21-1 -
CASGGQENQPQHF TGTGCCAGCGGAGGACAGGAGAATCAGCCCCAGCATTTT TRBJ1-5 TRBD1 TRBV6-5 -
CASGPREDQPQHF TGTGCCAGCGGACCCAGGGAAGATCAGCCCCAGCATTTT TRBJ1-5 - TRBV12-3/TRBV12-4 -
CASSLAGVQGEGYTF TGCGCCAGCAGCTTGGCCGGGGTACAGGGGGAAGGCTACACCTTC TRBJ1-2 TRBD1 TRBV5-1 -
CASSLTEVTYEQYF TGTGCCAGCAGCTTGACGGAGGTTACCTACGAGCAGTACTTC TRBJ2-7 - TRBV7-8 -
CASSRTTGSTNYGYTF TGTGCCAGCAGCCGGACGACAGGTTCTACTAACTATGGCTACACCTTC TRBJ1-2 - TRBV7-9 -
CASSFSGGSLADTQYF TGTGCCAGCAGTTTTTCCGGCGGTTCCCTAGCAGATACGCAGTATTTT TRBJ2-3 - TRBV27 -
CASSQAQASGGNEQFF TGCGCCAGCAGCCAAGCTCAGGCTAGCGGTGGGAATGAGCAGTTCTTC TRBJ2-1 TRBD2 TRBV4-1 -
CAWTATRRATSPLHF TGTGCCTGGACCGCCACACGGCGGGCTACTTCACCCCTCCACTTT TRBJ1-6 - TRBV30 -
CASSVGSRANYGYTF TGTGCCAGCAGCGTAGGTAGCCGAGCTAACTATGGCTACACCTTC TRBJ1-2 - TRBV9 -
CASSHGQSAGGEQYF TGTGCCAGCAGTCACGGACAGAGTGCTGGTGGGGAGCAGTACTTC TRBJ2-7 - TRBV28 -
CASTGQGSGRQPQHF TGTGCCAGTACCGGACAGGGTTCGGGTCGGCAGCCCCAGCATTTT TRBJ1-5 TRBD1 TRBV19 -
CASSARGETQYF TGTGCCAGCAGCGCGCGAGGGGAGACCCAGTACTTC TRBJ2-5 - TRBV11-2 -
CASSGLGANTGELFF TGTGCCAGCAGCGGCCTAGGTGCGAACACCGGGGAGCTGTTTTTT TRBJ2-2 - TRBV5-4 -
CASSLAPGGGLVEQYF TGTGCCAGCAGCTTAGCGCCCGGGGGAGGGCTGGTCGAGCAGTACTTC TRBJ2-7 TRBD2 TRBV7-2 once
CASSPDRGREQYF TGTGCCAGCAGCCCGGACAGGGGGCGCGAGCAGTACTTC TRBJ2-7 TRBD1 TRBV5-4 once
CASTIGTGLGTEAFF TGTGCCAGCACCATCGGGACAGGTCTTGGCACTGAAGCTTTCTTT TRBJ1-1 TRBD1 TRBV6-6 once